The 8 T cell receptor beta chains presented below share a single source sample, sequenced in a study of blood T cell repertoires in COVID-19. Assay: immunoSEQ multiplex PCR; the TCRdb copy retains only in-frame clones and omits some. The data hold about 230,000 clones, with roughly 80% observed a single time. Sequencing was performed on peripheral blood. These receptor sequences come from a woman of 80 years or more with COVID-19, enrolled during active disease.

This rearrangement joins TRBV7-9 to TRBJ2-5; 10 bases line up with TRBD1. The CDR3 is 15 amino acids. V was clipped by 5 bases and J by 5 bases; unmatched bases: 8. Germline V lookup: CDR1 SEHNR, CDR2 FQNEAQ (reference sequence). CDR3 in DNA: TGTGCCAGCAGCATCGGACAGGGGGGATTCGAGACCCAGTACTTC. This gives the protein CASSIGQGGFETQYF.

The rearrangement joins TRBV15 to TRBJ1-6; D possibly corresponds to TRBD1 (5 bases). The germline V gene encodes CDR1 LNHNV and CDR2 YYDKDF (reference sequence). CDR3 length: 16 amino acids. The ends were cut back, 6 bases at V and 0 bases at J, with 12 bases in the middle. CDR3 sequence reads: CATRSSGGSYNSPLHF. The CDR3 coding sequence is TGTGCCACCAGATCAAGCGGGGGCTCCTATAATTCACCCCTCCACTTT.

Comments on this clone: Different DNA sequences within this sample yield the same CDR3. The chain joins TRBV3-1 (or the pseudogene TRBV3-2) to TRBJ1-3; the D is unclear. Trimming took off 0 bases at V and 4 bases at J, with 4 bases between the two ends. Germline V lookup: CDR1 LGHDT, CDR2 YNNKEL (reference sequence). This CDR3 comprises 13 residues. Here the CDR3 reads CASSQDRGNTIYF. The CDR3 DNA sequence: TGTGCCAGCAGCCAAGACAGGGGAAACACCATATATTTT.

The chain combines TRBV7-9 with TRBJ1-1, with D perhaps matching TRBD1 (5 bases). The CDR3 totals 17 residues. CDR1 SEHNR and CDR2 FQNEAQ come from the germline V gene (reference sequence). The V and J ends lost 4 bases and 0 bases respectively, with 18 bases between them. The CDR3 nucleotides read TGTGCCAGCAGCTCGCGGTGGCAGGGTGTGATGAACACTGAAGCTTTCTTT. It is translated as CASSSRWQGVMNTEAFF.

The V gene is TRBV7-2, the J gene TRBJ2-1; 8 bases are shared with TRBD2. Germline CDR1 SGHTA, CDR2 FQGNSA. This CDR3 is built from 15 residues. V was pared by 5 bases and J by 4 bases, with 7 bases of the junction left unmatched. CDR3 sequence (DNA): TGTGCCAGCAGCCCCCCGGGACTAGTGTACAATGAGCAGTTCTTC. This sequence encodes CASSPPGLVYNEQFF.

The genes are TRBV7-3 and TRBJ1-1; the D is unclear. Trimming left V 3 bases short and J 2 bases short, with 13 bases between. From germline, CDR1 is SGHTA and CDR2 FQGTGA. This CDR3 spans 15 amino acids. This CDR3 is CASSLGPRSNTEAFF. The CDR3 bases are TGTGCCAGCAGCTTGGGCCCCCGGTCAAACACTGAAGCTTTCTTT.

The V call is TRBV23-1, the J call TRBJ1-4; D uncertain. TRBV23-1 belongs to the ORF category, with a function that is uncertain. The V and J ends lost 0 bases and 6 bases respectively, with 11 bases between them. The CDR3 contains 15 residues. In DNA, the CDR3 is TGCGCCAGCAGTCAATCGAAAAGCCCCCATGAAAAACTGTTTTTT. It specifies CASSQSKSPHEKLFF.

The chain recombines TRBV9 with TRBJ1-4, with D perhaps matching TRBD1 (5 bases). The germline CDR1 and CDR2 sequences are SGDLS and YYNGEE. This CDR3 is built from 15 residues. With 4 bases removed from V and 7 bases from J, the gap between germline ends came to 17 bases. CDR3 protein: CASSYSGDSVEKLFF. CDR3 nucleotides: TGTGCCAGCAGCTATTCGGGGGATTCGGTTGAAAAACTGTTTTTT.